The entry that follows covers one T cell receptor beta chain sequence. This sample is part of a study of cytomegalovirus exposure and HLA in healthy donors. The PCR ran on 60 Vbeta and 13 Jbeta primers. Assay: immunoSEQ multiplex PCR; the TCRdb copy retains only in-frame clones and omits some. This sample has 60,000 to 70,000 clones, with about 80% found just once. Source material: PBMCs. The origin of this receptor is a woman between 25 and 40 years old in good health and CMV-seronegative.

The CDR3 region is CASIRELGLAGSEQYF. The CDR3 DNA reads as TGTGCCAGCATTAGGGAGCTTGGACTAGCGGGCTCCGAGCAGTACTTC. The genes are TRBV2 and TRBJ2-7, with 11 bases that match TRBD2. The ends lost 7 bases at V and 6 bases at J; junction bases unmatched: 14. CDR3 length equals 16 residues. Per germline, CDR1 SNHLY and CDR2 FYNNEI.